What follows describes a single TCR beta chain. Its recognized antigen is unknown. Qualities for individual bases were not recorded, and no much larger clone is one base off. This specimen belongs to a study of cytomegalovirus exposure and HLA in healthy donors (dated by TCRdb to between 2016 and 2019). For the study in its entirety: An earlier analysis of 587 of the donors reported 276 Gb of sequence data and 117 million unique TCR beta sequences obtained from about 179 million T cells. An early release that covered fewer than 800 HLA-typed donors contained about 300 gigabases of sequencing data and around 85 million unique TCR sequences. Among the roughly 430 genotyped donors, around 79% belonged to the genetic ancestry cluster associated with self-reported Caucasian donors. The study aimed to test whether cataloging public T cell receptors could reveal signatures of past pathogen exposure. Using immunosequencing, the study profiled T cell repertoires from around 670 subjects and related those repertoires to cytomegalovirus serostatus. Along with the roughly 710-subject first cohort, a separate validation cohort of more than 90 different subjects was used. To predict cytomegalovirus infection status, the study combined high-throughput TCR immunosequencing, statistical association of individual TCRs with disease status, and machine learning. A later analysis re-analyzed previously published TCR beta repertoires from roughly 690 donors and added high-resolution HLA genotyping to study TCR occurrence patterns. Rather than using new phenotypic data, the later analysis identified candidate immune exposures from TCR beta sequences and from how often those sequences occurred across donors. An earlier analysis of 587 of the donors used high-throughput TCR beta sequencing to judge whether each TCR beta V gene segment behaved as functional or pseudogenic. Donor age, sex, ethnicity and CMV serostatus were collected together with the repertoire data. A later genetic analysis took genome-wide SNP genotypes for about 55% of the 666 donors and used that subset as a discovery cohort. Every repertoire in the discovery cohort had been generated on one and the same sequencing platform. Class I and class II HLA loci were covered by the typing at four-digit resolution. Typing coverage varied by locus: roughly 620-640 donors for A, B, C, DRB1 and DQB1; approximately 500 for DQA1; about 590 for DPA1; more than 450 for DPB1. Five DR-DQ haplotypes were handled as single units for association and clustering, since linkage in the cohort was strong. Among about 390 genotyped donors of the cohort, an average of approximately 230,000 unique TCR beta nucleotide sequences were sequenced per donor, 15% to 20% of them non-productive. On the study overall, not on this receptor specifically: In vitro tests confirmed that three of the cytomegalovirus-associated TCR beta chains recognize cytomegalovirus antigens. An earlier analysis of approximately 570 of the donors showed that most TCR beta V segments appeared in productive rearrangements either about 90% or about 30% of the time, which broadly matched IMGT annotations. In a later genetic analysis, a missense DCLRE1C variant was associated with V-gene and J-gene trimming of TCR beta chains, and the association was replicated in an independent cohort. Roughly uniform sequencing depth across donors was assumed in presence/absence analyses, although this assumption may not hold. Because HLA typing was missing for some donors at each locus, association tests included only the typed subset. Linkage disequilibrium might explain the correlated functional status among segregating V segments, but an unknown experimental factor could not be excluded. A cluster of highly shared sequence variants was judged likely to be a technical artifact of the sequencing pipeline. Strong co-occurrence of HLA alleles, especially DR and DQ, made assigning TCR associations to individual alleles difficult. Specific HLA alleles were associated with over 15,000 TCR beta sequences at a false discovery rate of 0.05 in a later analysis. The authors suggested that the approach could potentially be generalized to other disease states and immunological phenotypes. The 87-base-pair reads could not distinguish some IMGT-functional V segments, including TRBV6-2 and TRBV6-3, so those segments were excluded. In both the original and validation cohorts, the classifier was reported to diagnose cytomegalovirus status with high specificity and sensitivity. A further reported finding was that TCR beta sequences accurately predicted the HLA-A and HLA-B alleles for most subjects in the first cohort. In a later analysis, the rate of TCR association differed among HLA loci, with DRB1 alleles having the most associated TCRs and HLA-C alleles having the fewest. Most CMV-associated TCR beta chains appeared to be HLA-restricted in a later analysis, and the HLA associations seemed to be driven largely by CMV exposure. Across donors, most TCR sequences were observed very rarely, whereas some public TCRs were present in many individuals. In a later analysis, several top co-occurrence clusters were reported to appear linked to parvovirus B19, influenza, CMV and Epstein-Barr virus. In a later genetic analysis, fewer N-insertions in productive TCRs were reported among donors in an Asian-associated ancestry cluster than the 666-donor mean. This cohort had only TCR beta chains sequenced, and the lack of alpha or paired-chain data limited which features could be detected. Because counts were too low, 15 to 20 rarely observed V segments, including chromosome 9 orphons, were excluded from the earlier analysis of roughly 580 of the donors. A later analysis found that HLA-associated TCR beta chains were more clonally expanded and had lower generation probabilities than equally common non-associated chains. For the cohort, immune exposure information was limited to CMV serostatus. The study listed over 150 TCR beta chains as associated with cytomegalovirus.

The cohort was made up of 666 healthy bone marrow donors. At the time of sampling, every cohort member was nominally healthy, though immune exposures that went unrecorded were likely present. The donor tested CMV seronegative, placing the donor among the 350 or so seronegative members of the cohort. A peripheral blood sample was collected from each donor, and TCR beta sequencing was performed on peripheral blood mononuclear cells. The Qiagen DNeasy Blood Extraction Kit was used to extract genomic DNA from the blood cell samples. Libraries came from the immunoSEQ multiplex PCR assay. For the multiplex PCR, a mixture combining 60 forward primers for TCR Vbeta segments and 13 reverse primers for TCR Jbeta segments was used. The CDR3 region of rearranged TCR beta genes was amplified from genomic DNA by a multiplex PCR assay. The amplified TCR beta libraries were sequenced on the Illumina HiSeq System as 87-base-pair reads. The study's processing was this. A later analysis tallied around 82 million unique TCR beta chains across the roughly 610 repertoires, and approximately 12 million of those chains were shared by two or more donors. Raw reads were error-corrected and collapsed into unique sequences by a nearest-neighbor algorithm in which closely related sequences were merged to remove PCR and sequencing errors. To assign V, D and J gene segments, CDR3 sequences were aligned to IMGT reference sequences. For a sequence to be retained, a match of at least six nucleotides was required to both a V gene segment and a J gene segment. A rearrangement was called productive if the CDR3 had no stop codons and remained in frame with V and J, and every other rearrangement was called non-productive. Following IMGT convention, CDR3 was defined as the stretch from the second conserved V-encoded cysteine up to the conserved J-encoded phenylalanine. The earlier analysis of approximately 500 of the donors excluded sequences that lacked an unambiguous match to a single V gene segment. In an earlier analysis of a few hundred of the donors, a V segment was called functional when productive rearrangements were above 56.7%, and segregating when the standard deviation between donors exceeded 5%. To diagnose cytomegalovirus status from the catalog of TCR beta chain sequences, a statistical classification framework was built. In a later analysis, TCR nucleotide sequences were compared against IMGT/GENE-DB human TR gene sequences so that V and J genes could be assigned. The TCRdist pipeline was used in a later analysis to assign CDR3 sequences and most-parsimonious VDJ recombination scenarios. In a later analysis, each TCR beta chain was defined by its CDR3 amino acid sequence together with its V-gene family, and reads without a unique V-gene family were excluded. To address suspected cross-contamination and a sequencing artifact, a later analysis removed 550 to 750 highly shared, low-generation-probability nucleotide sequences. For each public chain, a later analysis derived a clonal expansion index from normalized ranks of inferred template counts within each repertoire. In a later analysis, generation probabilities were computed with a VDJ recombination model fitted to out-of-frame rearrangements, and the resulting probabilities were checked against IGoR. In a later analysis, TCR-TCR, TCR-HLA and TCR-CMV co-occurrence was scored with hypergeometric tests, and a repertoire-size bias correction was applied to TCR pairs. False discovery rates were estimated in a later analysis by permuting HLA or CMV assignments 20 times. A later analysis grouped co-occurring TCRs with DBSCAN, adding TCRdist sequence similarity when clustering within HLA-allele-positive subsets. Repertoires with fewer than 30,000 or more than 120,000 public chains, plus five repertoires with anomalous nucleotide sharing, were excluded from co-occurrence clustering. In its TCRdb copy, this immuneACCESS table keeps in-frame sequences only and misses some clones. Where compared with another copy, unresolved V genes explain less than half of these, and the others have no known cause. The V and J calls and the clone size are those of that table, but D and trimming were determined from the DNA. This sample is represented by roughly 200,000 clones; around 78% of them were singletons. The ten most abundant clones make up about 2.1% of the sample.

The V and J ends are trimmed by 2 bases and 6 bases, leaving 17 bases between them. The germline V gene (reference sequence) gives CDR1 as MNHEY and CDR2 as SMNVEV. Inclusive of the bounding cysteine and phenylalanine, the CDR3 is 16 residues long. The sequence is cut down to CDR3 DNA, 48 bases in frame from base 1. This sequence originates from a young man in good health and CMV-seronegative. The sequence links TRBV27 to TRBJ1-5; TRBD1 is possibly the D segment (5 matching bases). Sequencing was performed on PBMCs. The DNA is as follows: TGTGCCAGCAGTTTAACCCTACTCGGGAGGGGTCAGCCCCAGCATTTT. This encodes CASSLTLLGRGQPQHF.